The source of this T cell receptor beta chain is a study of blood T cells in healthy people across ages. Study-level information: Template switching caught about one barcoded beta molecule for each two T cells. General study points: More naive CD4+ cells and higher diversity marked long-lived donors relative to aged donors. Estimated diversity that came from one million T cells was considered an underestimate. The percentage of naive T cells correlated strongly with TCR beta diversity.

V lost 4 bases and J lost 7, with 12 bases in between. CDR3 size: 13 residues. The germline gives CDR1 ENHRY, CDR2 SYGVKD. This clonotype was found many times. Antigen unknown. It was with a sample-barcoded 5' primer and a J-beta primer mix that a second PCR of roughly 6 to 12 cycles was run. TCRdb re-derived calls from the 5' RACE reads in MiXCR, one entry per CDR3 protein. The sample lists around 870,000 distinct CDR3 sequences, around 26% seen once, with 15% to 20% in the top ten. What was sequenced was blood. The sequence was collected from a woman older than 75 in good health. The chain employs TRBV10-3 and TRBJ2-3, with D unresolved. The CDR3 DNA reads as TGTGCCATCAGTGCCCCTCCCCAAAATACGCAGTATTTT. Its protein product is CAISAPPQNTQYF.